A selection of T cell receptor beta chains follows, all from one sample in a study of blood T cells in healthy people across ages. TCRdb reprocessed the 5' RACE reads with MiXCR, giving one entry per CDR3 protein. The profile shows over 1,200,000 distinct CDR3 sequences, roughly 59% of them singletons. Sample: blood. Receptors were obtained from a man aged 18-30 years in good health. The CDR3 runs from the conserved cysteine through the conserved F or W. The D gene is left open where the match is weak. Size is stated for part of the rows, as once, few or many counts, or as a class when the clone is expanded.

J: TRBJ2-7
V: TRBV29-1
D: NA
size: NA
CDR3: CSILENSYEQYF
DNA: TGCAGCATCCTCGAGAATTCCTACGAGCAGTACTTC

J: TRBJ2-2
V: TRBV6-2/TRBV6-3
D: NA
size: NA
CDR3: CASSYPTGSTGELFF
DNA: TGTGCCAGCAGTTACCCTACAGGGTCTACCGGGGAGCTGTTTTTT

J: TRBJ2-6
V: TRBV3-1
D: NA
size: NA
CDR3: CAINKAVEANVLTF
DNA: TGTGCCATCAACAAAGCGGTTGAGGCCAACGTCCTGACTTTC

J: TRBJ2-1
V: TRBV15
D: NA
size: NA
CDR3: CATSRDGGGLDEQFF
DNA: TGTGCCACCAGCAGAGATGGGGGGGGGCTGGATGAGCAGTTCTTC

J: TRBJ1-2
V: TRBV29-1
D: NA
size: NA
CDR3: CSVEGIGIGYTF
DNA: TGCAGCGTTGAAGGTATAGGGATTGGCTACACCTTC

J: TRBJ2-5
V: TRBV5-1
D: NA
size: few
CDR3: CASNPRATTNEETQYF
DNA: TGCGCCAGCAACCCTAGGGCAACAACTAATGAAGAGACCCAGTACTTC

J: TRBJ1-1
V: TRBV7-9
D: NA
size: NA
CDR3: CASSLADSQHEAFF
DNA: TGTGCCAGCAGCTTAGCGGACTCTCAACATGAAGCTTTCTTT

J: TRBJ2-3
V: TRBV4-3
D: NA
size: few
CDR3: CASSIGGAAPSTDTQYF
DNA: TGCGCCAGCAGTATAGGAGGGGCCGCACCTAGCACAGATACGCAGTATTTT

J: TRBJ2-5
V: TRBV2
D: TRBD1
size: few
CDR3: CASSEIGAGGGETQYF
DNA: TGTGCCAGCAGTGAGATAGGTGCAGGGGGCGGTGAGACCCAGTACTTC

J: TRBJ2-5
V: TRBV24-1
D: NA
size: NA
CDR3: CAQEGTEETQYF
DNA: TGTGCCCAGGAAGGGACCGAAGAGACCCAGTACTTC

J: TRBJ2-7
V: TRBV29-1
D: NA
size: few
CDR3: CSVGNRRDSYEQYF
DNA: TGCAGCGTTGGGAACAGGAGGGACTCCTACGAGCAGTACTTC

J: TRBJ1-2
V: TRBV7-2
D: TRBD1
size: NA
CDR3: CASSTTLDRGRGYGYTF
DNA: TGTGCCAGCAGCACTACCCTCGACAGGGGGCGAGGCTATGGCTACACCTTC

J: TRBJ2-1
V: TRBV7-2
D: NA
size: many
CDR3: CASSLGRVNEQFF
DNA: TGTGCCAGCAGCTTGGGAAGGGTCAATGAGCAGTTCTTC

J: TRBJ2-7
V: TRBV20-1
D: TRBD1
size: NA
CDR3: CSALDRNYYEQYF
DNA: TGCAGTGCCCTGGACAGGAACTATTACGAGCAGTACTTC

J: TRBJ2-5
V: TRBV6-5
D: TRBD2
size: NA
CDR3: CASTSLAGGPKTQYF
DNA: TGTGCCAGCACCTCACTAGCGGGGGGGCCGAAGACCCAGTACTTC

J: TRBJ2-1
V: TRBV28
D: TRBD1
size: NA
CDR3: CASTLRGSMSDEQFF
DNA: TGTGCCAGCACCCTCAGGGGGTCTATGAGTGATGAGCAGTTCTTC

J: TRBJ2-7
V: TRBV20-1
D: TRBD1
size: few
CDR3: CSARDLQGAYEQYF
DNA: TGCAGTGCTAGAGATTTACAGGGGGCTTACGAGCAGTACTTC

J: TRBJ1-2
V: TRBV28
D: NA
size: NA
CDR3: CASSLMRYGYTF
DNA: TGTGCCAGCAGTTTAATGCGCTATGGCTACACCTTC

J: TRBJ2-7
V: TRBV20-1
D: NA
size: NA
CDR3: CSAIHRDSLDEQYF
DNA: TGCAGTGCTATACACCGGGACTCCCTAGACGAGCAGTACTTC

J: TRBJ1-2
V: TRBV7-2
D: NA
size: NA
CDR3: CASRYTGRTNYGYTF
DNA: TGTGCCAGCAGGTACACGGGACGGACTAACTATGGCTACACCTTC

J: TRBJ2-1
V: TRBV27
D: NA
size: NA
CDR3: CASSLFTRDNEQFF
DNA: TGTGCCAGCAGTCTTTTTACTAGAGACAATGAGCAGTTCTTC

J: TRBJ1-2
V: TRBV20-1
D: TRBD1
size: NA
CDR3: CSARGRQGGNYGYTF
DNA: TGCAGTGCTAGAGGCCGACAGGGCGGTAACTATGGCTACACCTTC

J: TRBJ2-7
V: TRBV7-9
D: NA
size: NA
CDR3: CASSLATDSGEQYF
DNA: TGTGCCAGCAGCTTAGCGACAGACTCCGGCGAGCAGTACTTC

J: TRBJ1-1
V: TRBV7-9
D: TRBD1
size: NA
CDR3: CASSPRTGGIRKTEAFF
DNA: TGTGCCAGCAGCCCCCGGACAGGGGGGATAAGGAAGACTGAAGCTTTCTTT

J: TRBJ2-3
V: TRBV4-2
D: TRBD2
size: NA
CDR3: CASSQDLAGGRENTQYF
DNA: TGTGCCAGCAGCCAAGATCTGGCGGGGGGGAGAGAAAATACGCAGTATTTT

J: TRBJ2-2
V: TRBV5-1
D: TRBD2
size: NA
CDR3: CASSSSGSNTGELFF
DNA: TGCGCCAGCAGTTCTAGCGGGAGTAACACCGGGGAGCTGTTTTTT

J: TRBJ1-2
V: TRBV27
D: TRBD1
size: once
CDR3: CASSWGQGDDYTF
DNA: TGTGCCAGCAGTTGGGGACAGGGAGATGACTACACCTTC

J: TRBJ2-2
V: TRBV29-1
D: NA
size: NA
CDR3: CSVEIRADTGELFF
DNA: TGCAGCGTTGAAATACGGGCTGACACCGGGGAGCTGTTTTTT

J: TRBJ2-5
V: TRBV11-2
D: TRBD2
size: NA
CDR3: CASSFGRGSSQETQYF
DNA: TGTGCCAGCAGCTTCGGGCGGGGGTCGAGTCAAGAGACCCAGTACTTC

J: TRBJ2-7
V: TRBV27
D: NA
size: once
CDR3: CASSLMGTHYEQYF
DNA: TGTGCCAGCAGTTTAATGGGGACCCACTACGAGCAGTACTTC

J: TRBJ1-2
V: TRBV6-5
D: TRBD1
size: NA
CDR3: CASSVGQGSGGYTF
DNA: TGTGCCAGCAGTGTCGGACAGGGATCGGGAGGCTACACCTTC

J: TRBJ2-6
V: TRBV20-1
D: NA
size: NA
CDR3: CSARTSSSGANVLTF
DNA: TGCAGTGCTAGGACGTCCAGCTCTGGGGCCAACGTCCTGACTTTC

J: TRBJ2-1
V: TRBV9
D: TRBD2
size: NA
CDR3: CASSTGLAGVDEQFF
DNA: TGTGCCAGCAGCACGGGACTAGCGGGAGTGGATGAGCAGTTCTTC

J: TRBJ2-4
V: TRBV12-3/TRBV12-4
D: NA
size: NA
CDR3: CASSPRGVSKNIQYF
DNA: TGTGCCAGCAGTCCCCGCGGGGTGAGCAAAAACATTCAGTACTTC

J: TRBJ2-3
V: TRBV11-2
D: TRBD1
size: NA
CDR3: CASRRQGLISDTQYF
DNA: TGTGCTAGCAGACGACAGGGGCTGATATCAGATACGCAGTATTTT

J: TRBJ2-3
V: TRBV7-8
D: NA
size: NA
CDR3: CASGLEEYTQYF
DNA: TGTGCCAGCGGCTTAGAAGAGTATACGCAGTATTTT

J: TRBJ1-2
V: TRBV20-1
D: TRBD1
size: NA
CDR3: CSASGGTGSPMRMGYTF
DNA: TGCAGTGCTAGTGGTGGGACAGGGTCACCCATGAGGATGGGCTACACCTTC

J: TRBJ2-5
V: TRBV24-1
D: TRBD1
size: NA
CDR3: CATSDRTGEETQYF
DNA: TGTGCCACCAGTGATCGGACAGGGGAGGAGACCCAGTACTTC

J: TRBJ2-1
V: TRBV5-1
D: TRBD1
size: NA
CDR3: CASSLGDRNYNEQFF
DNA: TGCGCCAGCAGCTTGGGGGACAGAAACTACAATGAGCAGTTCTTC

J: TRBJ2-3
V: TRBV21-1
D: NA
size: NA
CDR3: CASSKGRSTDTQYF
DNA: TGTGCCAGCAGCAAAGGACGAAGCACAGATACGCAGTATTTT

J: TRBJ2-1
V: TRBV20-1
D: TRBD2
size: few
CDR3: CSARGGLAGGNEQFF
DNA: TGCAGTGCTAGAGGGGGACTAGCGGGAGGGAATGAGCAGTTCTTC

J: TRBJ1-2
V: TRBV25-1
D: TRBD1
size: few
CDR3: CASSDDRGRRAYGYTF
DNA: TGTGCCAGCAGTGACGACAGGGGCCGAAGGGCCTATGGCTACACCTTC

J: TRBJ2-1
V: TRBV29-1
D: TRBD2
size: few
CDR3: CSVAGTRANEQFF
DNA: TGCAGCGTGGCCGGGACTAGAGCCAATGAGCAGTTCTTC

J: TRBJ2-3
V: TRBV7-8
D: TRBD1
size: NA
CDR3: CASSHHRDRGRRDTQYF
DNA: TGTGCCAGCAGCCATCACCGGGACAGGGGGCGCCGGGATACGCAGTATTTT